This is a list of T cell receptor beta chains from one sample in a study of blood T cell repertoires in COVID-19. Repertoires were generated with immunoSEQ multiplex PCR, while TCRdb's copy carries only in-frame clones and drops some. The sample shows hundreds of thousands of clones, more than 80% of them seen only once. What was sequenced was peripheral blood. Every receptor here comes from a woman younger than 45 with COVID-19, enrolled during active disease. Each CDR3 is given with its conserved first and last residue. The D gene is left open where the match is weak. Clone size appears in some rows only: once, few, many, or a class for an expanded clone.

D gene,V gene,clone size,J gene,CDR3 DNA,CDR3 protein
TRBD1,TRBV11-2,NA,TRBJ2-3,TGTGCCAGCAGCTTAGATATCGTTAGGGACAGGGGAGCAGATACGCAGTATTTT,CASSLDIVRDRGADTQYF
TRBD2,TRBV30,NA,TRBJ2-1,TGTGCCTCCCTACTGGCGGGGGGAACCTACAATGAGCAGTTCTTC,CASLLAGGTYNEQFF
TRBD1,TRBV6-5,NA,TRBJ1-5,TGTGCCAGCAGGCCACAGGGGGCCTTTCAGCCCCAGCATTTT,CASRPQGAFQPQHF
NA,TRBV23-1,NA,TRBJ2-3,TGCGCCAGCAGGGGGGGGCGCGACACAGATACGCAGTATTTT,CASRGGRDTDTQYF
NA,TRBV11-2,NA,TRBJ2-7,TGTGCCAGCAGCCTTACCTACGAGCAGTACTTC,CASSLTYEQYF
NA,TRBV27,few,TRBJ1-5,TGTGCCAGCAGTTTGGTGGGGCAACTCAATCAGCCCCAGCATTTT,CASSLVGQLNQPQHF
NA,TRBV15,NA,TRBJ1-1,TGTGCCACCAGCAGAGATCTGACAGGTGAAGCTTTCTTT,CATSRDLTGEAFF
NA,TRBV4-1,NA,TRBJ2-1,TGCGCCAGCAGCCAAGATGGGCAATGGGCGTCGGACAATGAGCAGTTCTTC,CASSQDGQWASDNEQFF
NA,TRBV21-1,few,TRBJ1-2,TGTGCCAGCAGAGGGGGCTTTGGTGGCTATGGCTACACCTTC,CASRGGFGGYGYTF
NA,TRBV7-2,NA,TRBJ2-3,TGTGCCAGCACCTCTTGGCGGGATACGCAGTATTTT,CASTSWRDTQYF
NA,TRBV4-3,NA,TRBJ2-1,TGCGCCAGCAGCCAAGGTTTACGACAAACCAATGAGCAGTTCTTC,CASSQGLRQTNEQFF
NA,TRBV11-2,NA,TRBJ1-4,TGTGCCAGCAGCTTTGTCAGGGGTACTGAAAAACTGTTTTTT,CASSFVRGTEKLFF
NA,TRBV7-2,NA,TRBJ1-6,TGTGCCAGCAGCTCGCAGGAAGACTATAATTCACCCCTCCACTTT,CASSSQEDYNSPLHF
NA,TRBV5-1,NA,TRBJ1-4,TGCGCCAGCAGCTTGGAGGGGACTTCGGGTGAAAAACTGTTTTTT,CASSLEGTSGEKLFF
TRBD2,TRBV5-1,once,TRBJ2-3,TGCGCCAGCAGCTTGGGAGCGGGGGGGCAGGATACGCAGTATTTT,CASSLGAGGQDTQYF
TRBD2,TRBV20-1,NA,TRBJ2-7,TGCAGTGCTAGTAGCCCTAGCGGGGGGCTCGTGATCAGCTACGAGCAGTACTTC,CSASSPSGGLVISYEQYF
NA,TRBV12-3/TRBV12-4,NA,TRBJ2-1,TGTGCCAGCACCTCAGTTAATGAGCAGTTCTTC,CASTSVNEQFF
TRBD1,TRBV28,NA,TRBJ1-2,TGTGCCAGCAGCCTGGGACAGGGGCGTGGCTACACCTTC,CASSLGQGRGYTF
TRBD1,TRBV10-3,NA,TRBJ1-1,TGTGCCATCAAGGGTAGTGGAGCTAGGACAGGGAACACTGAAGCTTTCTTT,CAIKGSGARTGNTEAFF
NA,TRBV10-3,NA,TRBJ1-2,TGTGCCATCACCGGGGGGAGTTATGGCTACACCTTC,CAITGGSYGYTF
NA,TRBV9,NA,TRBJ1-1,TGTGCCAGCAGCGTTGACCGGGGTAGTGGCACTGAAGCTTTCTTT,CASSVDRGSGTEAFF
TRBD1,TRBV19,NA,TRBJ1-2,TGTGCCAGTAGGATCCGTACAGGGGGAATCGGCTACACCTTC,CASRIRTGGIGYTF
NA,TRBV9,NA,TRBJ2-3,TGTGCCAGCAGCGGGGCGGGAAGCCGCACAGATACGCAGTATTTT,CASSGAGSRTDTQYF
NA,TRBV9,few,TRBJ1-1,TGTGCCAGCAGCGTAGAATACATGAACACTGAAGCTTTCTTT,CASSVEYMNTEAFF
NA,TRBV19,NA,TRBJ2-2,TGTGCCAGTAGTATCTACAGCTCCGACACCGGGGAGCTGTTTTTT,CASSIYSSDTGELFF
TRBD1,TRBV30,NA,TRBJ1-1,TGTGCCTGGAGTTTAAAACAGGGGGCGAACACTGAAGCTTTCTTT,CAWSLKQGANTEAFF
TRBD2,TRBV29-1,NA,TRBJ2-1,TGCAGCGCCGCGGGGGGCGGGAGCTCCTACAATGAGCAGTTCTTC,CSAAGGGSSYNEQFF
TRBD1,TRBV7-2,NA,TRBJ2-2,TGTGCCAGCAGCTCCCGGGACAGGAGCACCGGGGAGCTGTTTTTT,CASSSRDRSTGELFF
TRBD1,TRBV19,NA,TRBJ2-1,TGTGCCAGTAACGACAGGGGGCTGTACAATGAGCAGTTCTTC,CASNDRGLYNEQFF
NA,TRBV10-1,NA,TRBJ2-5,TGCGCCAGCGCCCGGACTGGCGAAGAGACCCAGTACTTC,CASARTGEETQYF
TRBD1,TRBV11-3,NA,TRBJ1-1,TGTGCCAGCAGCCCGAGACAGGGGGCCAACACTGAAGCTTTCTTT,CASSPRQGANTEAFF
TRBD1,TRBV7-6,few,TRBJ2-2,TGTGCCAGCAGCCGGGTGGGGACAGGGAGCGGCGGGGAGCTGTTTTTT,CASSRVGTGSGGELFF
TRBD1,TRBV19,NA,TRBJ1-1,TGTGCCAGTAGTGCTCTCCGGGACAGGGGGCGGAATGAAGCTTTCTTT,CASSALRDRGRNEAFF
TRBD1,TRBV5-4,NA,TRBJ1-2,TGTGCCAGCAGCGCCGACAGGGCTAACTATGGCTACACCTTC,CASSADRANYGYTF
NA,TRBV18,once,TRBJ1-1,TGTGCCAGCTCACCACGAAGCGGCCCCATGAACACTGAAGCTTTCTTT,CASSPRSGPMNTEAFF
TRBD1,TRBV7-2,once,TRBJ1-2,TGTGCCAGCAGCTTAGCTTTTAATCCGGGACAGGGAGCCTATGGCTACACCTTC,CASSLAFNPGQGAYGYTF
NA,TRBV30,NA,TRBJ1-5,TGTGCCTGGAGAGCCCCTGTCGTAAATCAGCCCCAGCATTTT,CAWRAPVVNQPQHF
NA,TRBV5-6,NA,TRBJ1-2,TGTGCCAGCAGCACCGGCTGGAGAACTAAACCGGTAGAGAACTATGGCTACACCTTC,CASSTGWRTKPVENYGYTF
TRBD2,TRBV4-2,NA,TRBJ2-5,TGTGCCAGCAGCCAACCCCCCCGGACTAGCGGGGGGGCCGAAGAGACCCAGTACTTC,CASSQPPRTSGGAEETQYF
NA,TRBV5-1,NA,TRBJ2-1,TGCGCCAGCAGCTTGGTTCGGACAGCCAATTCCAATGAGCAGTTCTTC,CASSLVRTANSNEQFF
TRBD2,TRBV9,NA,TRBJ2-1,TGTGCCAGCAGCGTAGTAGGGCTAGCGGGAGGTAAGAGCTCCTACAATGAGCAGTTCTTC,CASSVVGLAGGKSSYNEQFF